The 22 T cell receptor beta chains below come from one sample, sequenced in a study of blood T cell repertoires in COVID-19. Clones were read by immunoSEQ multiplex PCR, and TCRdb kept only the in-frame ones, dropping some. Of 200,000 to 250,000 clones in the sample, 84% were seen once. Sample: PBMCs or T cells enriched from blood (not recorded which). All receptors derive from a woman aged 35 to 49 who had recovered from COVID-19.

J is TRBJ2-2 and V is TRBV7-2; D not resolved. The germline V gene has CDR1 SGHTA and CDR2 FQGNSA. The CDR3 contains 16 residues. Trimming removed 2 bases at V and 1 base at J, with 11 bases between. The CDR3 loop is CASSLSRQKNTGELFF. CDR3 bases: TGTGCCAGCAGCTTATCCCGCCAGAAGAACACCGGGGAGCTGTTTTTT.

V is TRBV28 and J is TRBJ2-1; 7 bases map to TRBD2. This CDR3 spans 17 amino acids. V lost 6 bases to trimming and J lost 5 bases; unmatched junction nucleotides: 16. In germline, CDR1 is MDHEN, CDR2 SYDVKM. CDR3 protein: CASSHLRGRAIDNEQFF. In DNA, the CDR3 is TGTGCCAGCAGCCACCTACGAGGGAGGGCCATCGACAATGAGCAGTTCTTC.

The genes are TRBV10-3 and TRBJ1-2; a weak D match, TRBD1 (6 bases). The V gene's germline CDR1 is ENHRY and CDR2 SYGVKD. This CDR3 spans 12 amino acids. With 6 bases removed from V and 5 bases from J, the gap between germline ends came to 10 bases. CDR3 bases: TGTGCCATCAGCCTACAGGGATATGGCTACACCTTC. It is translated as CAISLQGYGYTF.

CDR3 sequence: CATQGFPRTTSTDTQYF. The CDR3 DNA is TGTGCCACCCAGGGATTTCCCCGAACCACTAGCACAGATACGCAGTATTTT. This chain connects TRBV15 to TRBJ2-3, with D perhaps matching TRBD1 (5 bases). The CDR3 covers 17 residues. Germline V lookup: CDR1 LNHNV, CDR2 YYDKDF (reference sequence). V was cut by 8 bases and J by 0 bases, with 21 bases left in between.

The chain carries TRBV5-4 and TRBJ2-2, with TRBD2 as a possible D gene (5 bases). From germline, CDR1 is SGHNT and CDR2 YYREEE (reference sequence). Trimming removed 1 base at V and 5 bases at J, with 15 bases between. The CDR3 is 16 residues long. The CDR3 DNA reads TGTGCCAGCAGCTTGTATCGGGGAATCGGGACCGGGGAGCTGTTTTTT. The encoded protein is CASSLYRGIGTGELFF.

The CDR3 bases are TGTGCCAGCAGCTTAGGGGGCGCAGGGGAAAAACTGTTTTTT. Amino acid sequence: CASSLGGAGEKLFF. The V gene is TRBV7-2, the J gene TRBJ1-4, with TRBD1 as a possible D gene (5 bases). The ends were cut back, 1 base at V and 8 bases at J, with 11 bases in the middle. The germline V gene has CDR1 SGHTA and CDR2 FQGNSA. The CDR3 covers 14 residues.

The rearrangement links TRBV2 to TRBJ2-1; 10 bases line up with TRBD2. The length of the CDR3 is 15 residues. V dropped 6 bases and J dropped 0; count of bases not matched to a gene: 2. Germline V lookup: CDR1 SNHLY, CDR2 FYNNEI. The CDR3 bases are TGTGCCAGCAGGGGACTAGCGAGCTCCTACAATGAGCAGTTCTTC. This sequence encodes CASRGLASSYNEQFF.

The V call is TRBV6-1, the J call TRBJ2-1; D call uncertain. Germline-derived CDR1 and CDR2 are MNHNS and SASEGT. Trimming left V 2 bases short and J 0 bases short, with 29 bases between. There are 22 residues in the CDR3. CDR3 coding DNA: TGTGCCAGCAGTGAATGGATGCCCCCCTTGGAGAATCTAGGTAGCTCCTACAATGAGCAGTTCTTC. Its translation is CASSEWMPPLENLGSSYNEQFF.

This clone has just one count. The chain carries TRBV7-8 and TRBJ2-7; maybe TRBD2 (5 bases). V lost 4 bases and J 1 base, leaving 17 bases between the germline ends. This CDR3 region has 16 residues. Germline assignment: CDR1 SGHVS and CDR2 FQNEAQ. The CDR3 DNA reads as TGTGCCAGCAGCTCCGGCGTGGGAGACTTGTCCTACGAGCAGTACTTC. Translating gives CASSSGVGDLSYEQYF.

The CDR3 loop reads CASSITLAGYNEQFF. For the CDR3, the DNA is TGTGCCAGTAGTATAACGCTAGCGGGGTACAATGAGCAGTTCTTC. The genes are TRBV19 and TRBJ2-1; 9 nucleotides line up with TRBD2. V lost 2 bases to trimming and J lost 4 bases; unmatched junction nucleotides: 3. Germline values: CDR1 LNHDA, CDR2 SQIVND (reference sequence). The CDR3 spans 15 residues.

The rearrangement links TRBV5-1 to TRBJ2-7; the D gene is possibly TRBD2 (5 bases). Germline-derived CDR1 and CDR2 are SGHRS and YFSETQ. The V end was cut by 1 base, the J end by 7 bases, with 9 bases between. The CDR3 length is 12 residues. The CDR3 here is CASSLTRLEQYV. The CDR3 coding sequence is TGCGCCAGCAGCTTGACTAGGTTGGAGCAGTACGTC.

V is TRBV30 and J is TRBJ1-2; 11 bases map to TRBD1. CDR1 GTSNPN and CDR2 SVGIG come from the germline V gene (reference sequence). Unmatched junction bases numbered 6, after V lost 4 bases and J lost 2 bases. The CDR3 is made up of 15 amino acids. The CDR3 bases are TGTGCCTGGAATACCGGGACAGGGGGGAACTATGGCTACACCTTC. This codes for CAWNTGTGGNYGYTF.

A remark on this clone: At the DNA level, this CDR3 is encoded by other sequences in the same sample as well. The CDR3 is CASSLGLASDTQYF. CDR3 in DNA: TGTGCCAGCAGCTTGGGACTAGCGTCAGATACGCAGTATTTT. This chain joins TRBV11-3 and TRBJ2-3; 10 nucleotides match TRBD2. The CDR3 is 14 amino acids. Germline loops: CDR1 SGHNT, CDR2 YENEEA. V dropped 3 bases and J dropped 4; count of bases not matched to a gene: 1.

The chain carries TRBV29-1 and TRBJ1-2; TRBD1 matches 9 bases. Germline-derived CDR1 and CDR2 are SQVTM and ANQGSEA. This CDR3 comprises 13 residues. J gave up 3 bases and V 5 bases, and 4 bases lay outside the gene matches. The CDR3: CSVRTGAYYGYTF. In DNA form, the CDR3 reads TGCAGCGTTCGGACAGGGGCCTACTATGGCTACACCTTC.

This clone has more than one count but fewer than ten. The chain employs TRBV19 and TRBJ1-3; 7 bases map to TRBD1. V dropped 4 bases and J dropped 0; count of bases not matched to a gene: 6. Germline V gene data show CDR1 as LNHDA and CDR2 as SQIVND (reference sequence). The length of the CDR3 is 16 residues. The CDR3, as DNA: TGTGCCAGTAGTAGACAGACAGGGACCTCTGGAAACACCATATATTTT. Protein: CASSRQTGTSGNTIYF. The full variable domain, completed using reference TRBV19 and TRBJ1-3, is DGGITQSPKYLFRKEGQNVTLSCEQNLNHDAMYWYRQDPGQGLRLIYYSQIVNDFQKGDIAEGYSVSREKKESFPLTVTSAQKNPTAFYLCASSRQTGTSGNTIYFGEGSWLTVV.

CDR3 region: CASSRGQNYEQYF. CDR3 nucleotides: TGTGCCAGCTCACGGGGACAGAACTACGAGCAGTACTTC. The chain uses TRBV18 and TRBJ2-7, with 7 nucleotides matching TRBD1. Germline lookup yields CDR1 KGHSH and CDR2 LQKENI. The length of the CDR3 is 13 residues. Trimming at V came to 4 bases and at J to 3 bases, leaving 3 bases not matched to a gene. Together with reference TRBV18 and TRBJ2-7, the CDR3 gives the full variable domain: NAGVMQNPRHLVRRRGQEARLRCSPMKGHSHVYWYRQLPEEGLKFMVYLQKENIIDESGMPKERFSAEFPKEGPSILRIQQVVRGDSAAYFCASSRGQNYEQYFGPGTRLTVT.

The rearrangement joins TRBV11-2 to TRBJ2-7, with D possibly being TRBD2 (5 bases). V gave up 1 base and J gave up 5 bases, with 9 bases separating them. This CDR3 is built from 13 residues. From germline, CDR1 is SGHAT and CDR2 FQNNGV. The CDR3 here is CASSLVGSHEQYF. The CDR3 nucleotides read TGTGCCAGCAGCTTAGTGGGGAGCCACGAGCAGTACTTC.

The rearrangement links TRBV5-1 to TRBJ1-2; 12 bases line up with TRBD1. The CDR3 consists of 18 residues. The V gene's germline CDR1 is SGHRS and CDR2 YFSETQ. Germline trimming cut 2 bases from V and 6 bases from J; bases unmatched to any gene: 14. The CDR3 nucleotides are TGCGCCAGCAGCTTAACTACCGGGACAGGGGGCGCAAGTGATGGCTACACCTTC. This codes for CASSLTTGTGGASDGYTF.

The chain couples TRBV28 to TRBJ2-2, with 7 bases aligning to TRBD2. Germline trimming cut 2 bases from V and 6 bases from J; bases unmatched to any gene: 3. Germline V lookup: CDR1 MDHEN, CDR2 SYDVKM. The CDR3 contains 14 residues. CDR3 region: CASSLGGSAGELFF. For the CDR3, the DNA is TGTGCCAGCAGTTTAGGCGGGAGTGCCGGGGAGCTGTTTTTT.

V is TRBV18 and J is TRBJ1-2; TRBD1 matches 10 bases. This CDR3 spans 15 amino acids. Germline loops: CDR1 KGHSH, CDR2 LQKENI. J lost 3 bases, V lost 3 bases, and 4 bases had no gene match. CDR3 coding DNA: TGTGCCAGCTCACCCGGACAGGGGGTTGACTATGGCTACACCTTC. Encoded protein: CASSPGQGVDYGYTF.

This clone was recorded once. The CDR3 coding sequence is TGTGCCAGCAGTTTGGAAGGGGCTAGGGGCTACACCTTC. Encoded protein: CASSLEGARGYTF. The V call is TRBV28, the J call TRBJ1-2; a possible D gene is TRBD1 (5 bases). The germline V gene has CDR1 MDHEN and CDR2 SYDVKM. V lost 3 bases to trimming and J lost 8 bases, with 13 bases between them. The CDR3 is 13 residues long.

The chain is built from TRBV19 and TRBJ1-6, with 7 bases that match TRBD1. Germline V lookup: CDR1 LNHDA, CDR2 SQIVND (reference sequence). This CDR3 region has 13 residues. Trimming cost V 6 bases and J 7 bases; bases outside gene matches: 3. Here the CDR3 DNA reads TGTGCCAGTAGGGGACAGCGCAATTCACCCCTCCACTTT. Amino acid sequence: CASRGQRNSPLHF.